The 20 T cell receptor beta chains reported below all come from one sample, sequenced in a study of HIV-infected children after antiretroviral therapy interruption. A 3' RACE protocol on RNA, with unique molecular identifiers, produced the TCR library. TCRdb used MiXCR to reprocess the 3' RACE reads, holding one entry per CDR3 protein. This sample has 30,000 to 40,000 distinct CDR3 sequences, with approximately 7% found just once. As to treatment: PENTA 11 planned treatment interruption arm or continuous ART arm. The sequenced sample was CD45RA+ CD4+ T cells from PBMCs, pooled from several time points, obtained from a donor given antiretroviral therapy, either interrupted or continuous. Subset described: naive CD4+ CD45RA+ CD45RO- T cells. The receptors were gathered from a pool of human donors with HIV.

This clonotype was counted at least ten times. The V and J genes are TRBV12-3 or TRBV12-4 and TRBJ2-7; 7 nucleotides line up with TRBD1. The CDR3 is 14 residues long. The trim removed 6 bases at V and 3 bases at J, leaving 8 bases unmatched. CDR3 in DNA: TGTGCCAGCAGCACGGGACAGTTAGTCTACGAGCAGTACTTC. Its translation is CASSTGQLVYEQYF.

By share of the sample, this clonotype is medium-sized. The rearrangement joins TRBV23-1 to TRBJ1-6; 7 positions agree with TRBD1. TRBV23-1 is placed among ORFs of uncertain function. Unmatched junction bases numbered 12, after V lost 10 bases and J lost 0 bases. The CDR3 has 17 residues. For the CDR3, the DNA is TGCGCCACAGAATACAGGGGAATGACCTCCTATAATTCACCCCTCCACTTT. This codes for CATEYRGMTSYNSPLHF.

This clonotype has just a few counts. The chain joins TRBV18 to TRBJ1-1, with unresolved D. Germline V gene data show CDR1 as KGHSH and CDR2 as LQKENI. This CDR3 has 17 residues. Trimming cost V 3 bases and J 0 bases, with 17 bases left between them. In nucleotides, the CDR3 is TGTGCCAGCTCACCCCAAGTCGGGGTCCTCATGAACACTGAAGCTTTCTTT. It specifies CASSPQVGVLMNTEAFF.

By share, this clonotype ranks as medium-sized. The chain links TRBV6-2 or TRBV6-3 to TRBJ2-1, with D perhaps TRBD1 (6 bases). Germline V gene lookup returns CDR1 MNHEY and CDR2 SVGEGT. The CDR3 covers 13 residues. V dropped 6 bases and J dropped 4 bases, with 10 bases sitting between them. CDR3 bases: TGTGCCAGCAGCGAGCAGGGGTACAATGAGCAGTTCTTC. It codes for CASSEQGYNEQFF.

The table lists this clonotype with many counts. The J gene is TRBJ2-7, the V gene TRBV5-1; 7 nucleotides line up with TRBD2. The V gene end was trimmed by 3 bases and the J gene end by 4 bases; junction bases not matched to a gene: 7. The CDR3 totals 14 residues. CDR1 and CDR2 from the germline V gene are SGHRS and YFSETQ. CDR3: CASSSGLVDYEQYF. In nucleotides, the CDR3 is TGCGCCAGCAGCTCCGGACTAGTTGATTACGAGCAGTACTTC. Together with reference TRBV5-1 and TRBJ2-7, the CDR3 gives the full variable domain: KAGVTQTPRYLIKTRGQQVTLSCSPISGHRSVSWYQQTPGQGLQFLFEYFSETQRNKGNFPGRFSGRQFSNSRSEMNVSTLELGDSALYLCASSSGLVDYEQYFGPGTRLTVT.

This clonotype came up many times. This chain links TRBV28 with TRBJ2-3; TRBD2 matches at 8 bases. Germline assignment: CDR1 MDHEN and CDR2 SYDVKM. V dropped 5 bases and J dropped 5; count of bases not matched to a gene: 9. The CDR3 is made up of 15 amino acids. CDR3 bases: TGTGCCAGCAGTCTTTCGGGGGGGCGCGGAGATACGCAGTATTTT. Amino acid sequence: CASSLSGGRGDTQYF.

This clonotype was picked up many times. The chain couples TRBV4-1 to TRBJ1-5, with 8 bases fitting TRBD1. Looked up from germline, CDR1 is MGHRA and CDR2 is YSYEKL. With 0 bases clipped from V and 6 bases from J, the junction kept 4 bases outside the gene matches. This CDR3 has 15 residues. CDR3 in amino acids: CASSQDTDRVQPQHF. DNA for the CDR3: TGCGCCAGCAGCCAAGATACGGACAGGGTTCAGCCCCAGCATTTT.

This clonotype was seen ten or more times. This chain links TRBV20-1 with TRBJ2-7, with a tentative D call TRBD1 (5 bases). Trimming stripped 3 bases from V and 3 bases from J, with 18 bases between. Per germline, CDR1 DFQATT and CDR2 SNEGSKA (reference sequence). The CDR3 spans 15 residues. The CDR3 spells CSASRSDRVLYEQYF. The CDR3 DNA follows: TGCAGTGCTAGCCGTTCCGACAGAGTCCTCTACGAGCAGTACTTC.

This clonotype occurred many times. The V call is TRBV20-1, the J call TRBJ2-1; D unresolved. CDR3 length equals 17 residues. Germline V CDR1 and CDR2: DFQATT, SNEGSKA (reference sequence). V dropped 7 bases and J dropped 0 bases, with 22 bases sitting between them. The CDR3 is CSVAGRLGLSSYNEQFF. CDR3 sequence (DNA): TGCAGTGTGGCCGGACGTCTGGGTTTGAGCTCCTACAATGAGCAGTTCTTC.

This clonotype came up a few times. The CDR3, as DNA: TGTGCCAGCAGCTTAGTGTCAGGAGGCATGAACACTGAAGCTTTCTTT. Its protein is CASSLVSGGMNTEAFF. V and J are TRBV7-8 and TRBJ1-1; D not certain. The CDR3 is 16 residues long. CDR1 and CDR2 from the germline V gene are SGHVS and FQNEAQ. Trimming stripped 1 base from V and 0 bases from J, with 12 bases between.

The chain links TRBV11-3 to TRBJ2-7; D is unclear. V lost 1 base, J lost 1 base, and 14 bases lay in between. The V gene's germline CDR1 is SGHNT and CDR2 YENEEA. The CDR3 covers 16 residues. The chain's CDR3 is CASSLGVGVRSYEQYF. CDR3 DNA: TGTGCCAGCAGCTTAGGGGTCGGAGTGAGATCCTACGAGCAGTACTTC.

J is TRBJ1-5 and V is TRBV15, with TRBD1 identical over 8 bases. J gave up 6 bases and V 8 bases, and 12 bases lay outside the gene matches. CDR1 is LNHNV and CDR2 is YYDKDF in the germline V gene (reference sequence). The CDR3 covers 15 residues. The DNA of the CDR3 is TGTGCCACCGCCCCCGGGACAGGAATGTCTCAGCCCCAGCATTTT. Amino acids: CATAPGTGMSQPQHF.

The chain carries TRBV20-1 and TRBJ2-3; 12 bases are shared with TRBD2. This CDR3 spans 15 amino acids. The trim removed 6 bases at V and 10 bases at J, leaving 14 bases unmatched. Germline V CDR1 and CDR2: DFQATT, SNEGSKA (reference sequence). The CDR3, as DNA: TGCAGTGCCAACCTTTGGACTAGCGGGATCCCATCGCAGTATTTT. Its translation: CSANLWTSGIPSQYF.

The V gene is TRBV19, the J gene TRBJ2-5; perhaps TRBD2 as D (6 bases). Per the germline V gene, CDR1 is LNHDA and CDR2 is SQIVND (reference sequence). Trimming stripped 4 bases from V and 5 bases from J, with 11 bases between. The CDR3 is 13 residues long. The CDR3 protein is CASSRGGDETQYF. CDR3 DNA: TGTGCCAGTAGTAGGGGAGGAGATGAGACCCAGTACTTC.

This clonotype was found a few times. CDR3 in amino acids: CSVVTQGPLSNEQYF. In DNA form, the CDR3 reads TGCAGCGTAGTAACACAGGGACCCCTATCCAACGAGCAGTACTTC. The rearrangement uses TRBV29-1 and TRBJ2-7; D might be TRBD1 (6 bases). This CDR3 region has 15 residues. The germline V gene encodes CDR1 SQVTM and CDR2 ANQGSEA. V was pared by 6 bases and J by 5 bases, with 23 bases between.

CDR3 nucleotides: TGCGCCAGCAGCTTGGCCCTTGGAGAAGAGACCCAGTACTTC. Translation gives CASSLALGEETQYF. V usage is TRBV5-1 and J usage is TRBJ2-5; unclear D gene. The germline gives CDR1 SGHRS, CDR2 YFSETQ. The CDR3 consists of 14 residues. The germline V and J ends were trimmed by 0 bases and 3 bases, with 9 bases remaining between them.

In its sample, this clonotype was seen a few times. The V gene is TRBV7-2, the J gene TRBJ1-6; no clear D. The germline V gene encodes CDR1 SGHTA and CDR2 FQGNSA. The CDR3 is 14 residues long. V was clipped by 1 base and J by 6 bases, with 7 bases between them. CDR3 amino acids: CASSLGQSNSPLHF. In DNA form, the CDR3 reads TGTGCCAGCAGCTTAGGGCAGAGTAATTCACCCCTCCACTTT.

This clonotype has ten or more counts. The chain couples TRBV5-6 to TRBJ2-3; D unclear. The length of the CDR3 is 16 residues. With 1 base removed from V and 4 bases from J, the gap between germline ends came to 16 bases. CDR1 is SGHDT and CDR2 is YYEEEE in the germline V gene. The CDR3 DNA follows: TGTGCCAGCAGCTTGATAACAGAGTACATCCCAGATACGCAGTATTTT. It yields the protein CASSLITEYIPDTQYF.

This clonotype was observed a few times. J is TRBJ2-5 and V is TRBV5-1, with TRBD1 matching over 7 bases. Looked up from germline, CDR1 is SGHRS and CDR2 is YFSETQ. With V trimmed by 0 bases and J by 5 bases, 4 bases remained unmatched. The CDR3 contains 14 residues. CDR3 residues: CASSLGRGLETQYF. The CDR3 DNA reads TGCGCCAGCAGCTTGGGTAGGGGGCTGGAGACCCAGTACTTC.

This clonotype was seen repeatedly, ten times or more. This chain connects TRBV12-3 or TRBV12-4 to TRBJ1-5; TRBD1 agrees at 7 bases. The CDR3 is 16 amino acids. Trimming took 3 bases from V and 5 from J; bases not matched to a gene: 10. CDR3 coding DNA: TGTGCCAGCAGTTTGATAAACAGGGGAAGGGATCAGCCCCAGCATTTT. Translated: CASSLINRGRDQPQHF.